This T cell receptor (beta chain) was captured by sequencing in a study of a mutant IDH1 vaccine in newly diagnosed glioma. Study at large: The study started vaccination 4-6 weeks after radiotherapy alone, or with temozolomide cycles. Study-wide findings and caveats: Changes to the top peripheral T cell clonotypes appeared unrelated to pseudoprogression.

The germline V gene has CDR1 SGHTA and CDR2 FQGNSA. V lost 5 bases to trimming and J lost 3 bases; unmatched junction nucleotides: 7. CDR3 length: 15 amino acids. Produced via immunoSEQ multiplex PCR; TCRdb's table is partial and in-frame only. Here the sample spans 58,000 or so clones, roughly four fifths being singletons. Time point of the sample: week 47, end of study. The content of each vaccine dose was 300 ug of mutant IDH1 20-mer peptide, and topical imiquimod accompanied it. To note about this clone: Its antigen remains unknown.

The rearrangement uses TRBV7-2 and TRBJ2-1; 7 bases fit TRBD1. The sample in question was PBMCs, obtained from a glioma patient whose treatment included an IDH1 peptide vaccine. The TCR was taken from a woman in her fifties or sixties with glioma. The DNA of the CDR3 is TGTGCCAGCAGCCAAGAGACAGGGAACTACAATGAGCAGTTCTTC. Amino acids: CASSQETGNYNEQFF.